The source of this T cell receptor (beta chain) is a study of blood T cell repertoires in COVID-19. This clone has only a few counts. Per the original data handling: Amplification from reference gene primers served as the basis for estimated nucleated cell counts. Sequencing used immunoSEQ multiplex PCR; TCRdb keeps in-frame clones, though not all of them. For V, J and clone size, that table is used; D and trimming come from the DNA. The sample yields 85,000 to 120,000 clones, roughly nine tenths seen once. Trimming removed 1 base at V and 1 base at J, with 11 bases between. CDR3 length equals 15 residues. Germline assignment: CDR1 SGHKS and CDR2 YYEKEE (reference sequence).

The chain carries TRBV5-5 and TRBJ1-1, with D unresolved. The sample consisted of peripheral blood. This TCR derives from a woman aged 50 to 65 with COVID-19, enrolled during active disease. CDR3 region: CASSLYLQPNTEAFF. CDR3 bases: TGTGCCAGCAGCTTGTATCTACAGCCGAACACTGAAGCTTTCTTT. Together with reference TRBV5-5 and TRBJ1-1, the CDR3 gives the full variable domain: DAGVTQSPTHLIKTRGQQVTLRCSPISGHKSVSWYQQVLGQGPQFIFQYYEKEERGRGNFPDRFSARQFPNYSSELNVNALLLGDSALYLCASSLYLQPNTEAFFGQGTRLTVV.